This entry lists 27 T cell receptor beta chains sequenced from one sample in a study of CD4 T cells in relation to SARS-CoV-2 and coronaviruses. Before the COVID-19 pandemic, during about 2011-2019, CD4+ T cells were taken from unexposed donors. CD4+ T cells were isolated from the cells after around 9 days of culture. Assay used: immunoSEQ multiplex PCR; TCRdb lists only in-frame clones, some missing. The sample lists roughly 21,000 clones; under 80% were seen once. Antigens of these TCRs are unknown. What was sequenced was CD4+ T cells from PBMCs, cultured in vitro. The receptors originated from a human donor in good health.

The chain is built from TRBV27 and TRBJ1-1; D is perhaps TRBD1 (6 bases). The germline gives CDR1 MNHEY, CDR2 SMNVEV (reference sequence). The V and J ends lost 7 bases and 1 base respectively, with 10 bases between them. The CDR3 is 13 residues long. The chain's CDR3 is CASKKDRNTEAFF. CDR3 DNA: TGTGCCAGCAAGAAGGACAGGAACACTGAAGCTTTCTTT.

This clone was counted only a few times. J is TRBJ1-1 and V is TRBV3-1 (or the pseudogene TRBV3-2); possible D gene TRBD1, 5 bases. Germline V lookup: CDR1 LGHDT, CDR2 YNNKEL (reference sequence). The V end was cut by 4 bases, the J end by 3 bases, with 18 bases between. The CDR3 covers 16 residues. The CDR3 nucleotides read TGTGCCAGCAGCCCCCGTCGATGGGGGTCGGACACTGAAGCTTTCTTT. This sequence encodes CASSPRRWGSDTEAFF.

This clone appeared a single time. The chain recombines TRBV12-3 or TRBV12-4 with TRBJ2-7; TRBD2 matches at 7 bases. V was clipped by 8 bases and J by 4 bases; unmatched bases: 8. This CDR3 spans 13 amino acids. DNA for the CDR3: TGTGCCAGCCGAACTGGGGGGGGTTACGAGCAGTACTTC. Translation gives CASRTGGGYEQYF.

The chain carries TRBV12-5 and TRBJ2-7; D call uncertain. Germline V gene lookup returns CDR1 LGHNT and CDR2 FRNRAP. V was trimmed by 2 bases and J by 3 bases, leaving 17 bases between them. The CDR3 consists of 16 residues. The CDR3 protein is CASGLKVGISNYEQYF. CDR3 sequence (DNA): TGTGCTAGTGGTTTGAAGGTGGGGATTAGCAACTACGAGCAGTACTTC.

The chain combines TRBV3-1 (or the pseudogene TRBV3-2) with TRBJ1-3; unclear D gene. V lost 3 bases and J 0 bases, leaving 18 bases between the germline ends. There are 18 residues in the CDR3. The germline gives CDR1 LGHDT, CDR2 YNNKEL (reference sequence). In DNA, the CDR3 is TGTGCCAGCAGCCACCCCGAGACTGGCGGATACTCTGGAAACACCATATATTTT. It translates to CASSHPETGGYSGNTIYF.

The V gene is TRBV5-8, the J gene TRBJ2-3; D is undetermined. CDR1 is SGHTS, CDR2 YDEGEE, per germline. The CDR3 consists of 14 residues. Trimming cost V 0 bases and J 1 base, with 6 bases left between them. The CDR3 sequence is CASSLARRTDTQYF. CDR3 nucleotides: TGTGCCAGCAGCTTGGCCAGACGCACAGATACGCAGTATTTT.

This clone was recorded a few times. The chain carries TRBV27 and TRBJ2-7; maybe TRBD1 (5 bases). Between the trimmed V and J ends, which lost 2 bases and 3 bases, there was a span of 20 bases. Germline loops: CDR1 MNHEY, CDR2 SMNVEV (reference sequence). The CDR3 is 17 amino acids. CDR3 sequence: CASSLGIAQGSLYEQYF. CDR3 sequence (DNA): TGTGCCAGCAGTTTAGGAATTGCGCAGGGTTCCCTCTACGAGCAGTACTTC.

This chain joins TRBV11-1 and TRBJ1-2; D is unclear. Germline CDR1 is SGHAT and CDR2 is FQDESV (reference sequence). Between the trimmed V and J ends, which lost 0 bases and 5 bases, there was a span of 13 bases. This CDR3 has 15 residues. The CDR3 DNA is TGTGCCAGCAGCTTAGCGGCGGGAAGGGAGTATGGCTACACCTTC. Translating it yields CASSLAAGREYGYTF.

The chain couples TRBV29-1 to TRBJ1-2, with 10 bases lining up with TRBD1. The V and J ends lost 6 bases and 2 bases, in that order; junction bases with no gene match: 0. CDR1 and CDR2 (germline): SQVTM, ANQGSEA. This CDR3 comprises 12 residues. CDR3 DNA: TGCAGCGTGGACAGGGGGAACTATGGCTACACCTTC. Protein product: CSVDRGNYGYTF.

Only one count was recorded for this clone. J is TRBJ1-5 and V is TRBV3-1 (or the pseudogene TRBV3-2), with 10 bases aligning to TRBD1. The germline CDR1 and CDR2 sequences are LGHDT and YNNKEL (reference sequence). The CDR3 covers 15 residues. Trimming cost V 4 bases and J 5 bases; bases outside gene matches: 5. CDR3 sequence: CASSPAGQGDQPQHF. The CDR3 coding sequence is TGTGCCAGCAGCCCAGCCGGACAGGGGGATCAGCCCCAGCATTTT.

The chain carries TRBV11-3 and TRBJ2-1; 9 nucleotides align to TRBD2. Germline trimming cut 5 bases from V and 3 bases from J; bases unmatched to any gene: 11. The germline V gene encodes CDR1 SGHNT and CDR2 YENEEA. The CDR3 covers 17 residues. The CDR3 spells CASSEGRRLAVYNEQFF. CDR3 DNA: TGTGCCAGCAGCGAAGGACGGCGACTAGCGGTCTACAATGAGCAGTTCTTC.

The V call is TRBV10-1, the J call TRBJ2-2, with D hard to call. This CDR3 contains 14 residues. Germline V gives CDR1 WNHNN, CDR2 SYGVQD (reference sequence). V lost 4 bases and J lost 2, with 8 bases in between. The CDR3 here is CASSGGRNTGELFF. In DNA, the CDR3 is TGCGCCAGCAGTGGGGGAAGAAACACCGGGGAGCTGTTTTTT.

The sample holds a few counts of this clone. This rearrangement joins TRBV12-3 or TRBV12-4 to TRBJ2-7; 7 bases are shared with TRBD1. The CDR3 has 13 amino acids. The trim removed 3 bases at V and 6 bases at J, leaving 5 bases unmatched. DNA of the CDR3: TGTGCCAGCAGTTTCTATAGGGGGCGCGAGCAGTACTTC. Its translation: CASSFYRGREQYF.

In this sample, this clone turned up a few times. This chain uses TRBV21-1 with TRBJ2-7; the DNA was not used to check the table's D call, TRBD1. TRBV21-1 is annotated as a pseudogene. The CDR3 totals 13 residues. CDR3 in amino acids: CASFRDSRNEQYF. The CDR3 DNA sequence: TGTGCCAGCTTCCGGGACAGTAGGAACGAGCAGTACTTC.

V gene TRBV4-2 combines with J gene TRBJ2-2; D not certain. Deletions cut 2 bases from V and 2 bases from J, with 12 bases between. The CDR3 contains 16 residues. In germline, CDR1 is LGHNA, CDR2 YNFKEQ. CDR3 in amino acids: CASSQNSVQNTGELFF. The CDR3 DNA sequence: TGTGCCAGCAGCCAAAACAGTGTTCAAAACACCGGGGAGCTGTTTTTT.

This clone showed up just once. V usage is TRBV7-2 and J usage is TRBJ2-3, with D maybe TRBD2 (5 bases). This CDR3 has 13 amino acids. V was pared by 5 bases and J by 5 bases, with 11 bases between. Germline CDR1 and CDR2: SGHTA and FQGNSA. The CDR3 DNA is TGTGCCAGCAGCCTCCTCGGGGAAGATACGCAGTATTTT. Protein product: CASSLLGEDTQYF.

There are a few counts of this clone. The chain carries TRBV5-4 and TRBJ2-1; TRBD2 aligns across 7 bases. The V gene end was trimmed by 0 bases and the J gene end by 2 bases; junction bases not matched to a gene: 2. From germline, CDR1 is SGHNT and CDR2 YYREEE (reference sequence). The CDR3 runs to 15 residues. CDR3 residues: CASSLVGGAYNEQFF. CDR3 nucleotides: TGTGCCAGCAGCTTGGTGGGGGGGGCCTACAATGAGCAGTTCTTC.

This clone was detected a few times. The chain carries TRBV27 and TRBJ2-7; D might be TRBD1 (6 bases). The CDR3 runs to 14 residues. Germline CDR1 and CDR2: MNHEY and SMNVEV (reference sequence). Between the trimmed V and J ends, which lost 6 bases and 2 bases, there was a span of 14 bases. The CDR3, as DNA: TGTGCCAGCAGCCTCCCCAGGGACACCTACGAGCAGTACTTC. As protein: CASSLPRDTYEQYF.

This sequence joins TRBV12-3 or TRBV12-4 and TRBJ1-2, with a tentative D call TRBD1 (6 bases). The CDR3 consists of 13 residues. Deletions cut 5 bases from V and 4 bases from J, with 11 bases between. The CDR3 is CASSNNRAYGYTF. Here the CDR3 DNA reads TGTGCCAGCAGTAACAACAGGGCCTATGGCTACACCTTC.

Only a few counts were recorded for this clone. V gene TRBV10-1 combines with J gene TRBJ2-1, with 8 bases lining up with TRBD1. Per the germline V gene, CDR1 is WNHNN and CDR2 is SYGVQD (reference sequence). V dropped 6 bases and J dropped 5; count of bases not matched to a gene: 12. This CDR3 region has 16 residues. CDR3 in amino acids: CASRPLQGAVHNEQFF. CDR3 nucleotides: TGCGCCAGCAGACCACTCCAGGGGGCGGTTCACAATGAGCAGTTCTTC.

This sequence joins TRBV5-6 and TRBJ2-7; D assignment may be TRBD1 or TRBD2 (5 bases each). In germline, CDR1 is SGHDT, CDR2 YYEEEE. The V end was cut by 2 bases, the J end by 4 bases, with 10 bases between. This CDR3 has 13 amino acids. The CDR3 here is CASSFLEGYEQYF. The CDR3 DNA follows: TGTGCCAGCAGCTTTCTAGAGGGGTACGAGCAGTACTTC.

V gene TRBV12-3 or TRBV12-4 combines with J gene TRBJ2-1; D might be TRBD2 (5 bases). The V and J ends lost 7 bases and 9 bases respectively, with 13 bases between them. The CDR3 covers 12 residues. The CDR3 spells CASIGAVTEQFF. CDR3 nucleotides: TGTGCCAGCATTGGAGCGGTTACTGAGCAGTTCTTC.

This rearrangement joins TRBV4-3 to TRBJ1-2; D is unresolved. Trimming removed 4 bases at V and 0 bases at J, with 9 bases between. CDR3 size: 14 residues. CDR1 and CDR2 (germline): LGHNA, YSLEER. The CDR3 coding sequence is TGCGCCAGCAGCCTGGACCCCTCTAACTATGGCTACACCTTC. This sequence encodes CASSLDPSNYGYTF.

CDR3 sequence reads: CASSQDYGKGQPQHF. The CDR3 nucleotides are TGTGCCAGCAGCCAAGATTATGGGAAAGGACAGCCCCAGCATTTT. The chain employs TRBV3-1 (or the pseudogene TRBV3-2) and TRBJ1-5; D ambiguous. V gave up 0 bases and J gave up 7 bases, with 13 bases separating them. In germline, CDR1 is LGHDT, CDR2 YNNKEL (reference sequence). The CDR3 covers 15 residues.

The CDR3 protein is CASSQVLDSINEQFF. The CDR3 DNA reads as TGTGCCAGCAGCCAAGTCCTGGATTCGATCAATGAGCAGTTCTTC. The rearrangement joins TRBV3-1 (or the pseudogene TRBV3-2) to TRBJ2-1; D not resolved. CDR3 length: 15 amino acids. V lost 1 base, J lost 6 bases, and 13 bases lay in between. Germline assignment: CDR1 LGHDT and CDR2 YNNKEL (reference sequence).

This clone has only a few counts. This chain joins TRBV2 and TRBJ2-7, with 11 bases fitting TRBD2. Germline V CDR1 and CDR2: SNHLY, FYNNEI. The CDR3 length is 14 residues. With 5 bases clipped from V and 2 bases from J, the junction kept 2 bases outside the gene matches. CDR3 region: CASSLAGGTYEQYF. DNA of the CDR3: TGTGCCAGCAGTCTAGCGGGAGGCACCTACGAGCAGTACTTC.

This chain connects TRBV18 to TRBJ1-3; the D gene is possibly TRBD1 (5 bases). V shed 2 bases and J shed 1 base, with 6 bases lying between them. Germline lookup yields CDR1 KGHSH and CDR2 LQKENI. The CDR3 length is 14 residues. The CDR3 loop is CASSPGGSGNTIYF. DNA of the CDR3: TGTGCCAGCTCACCAGGGGGGTCTGGAAACACCATATATTTT.